The TCR beta chain described here comes from a study of blood T cell repertoires in COVID-19. The method was immunoSEQ multiplex PCR; TCRdb's version includes in-frame clones alone and lacks a portion of them. The data show roughly 200,000 clones, 65% to 90% seen once. Before they entered the study, exposed participants had met a COVID-19 case within 2 weeks. Per the germline V gene, CDR1 is MNHEY and CDR2 is SVGAGI. The CDR3 consists of 15 residues. V dropped 6 bases and J dropped 6; count of bases not matched to a gene: 11. Sequencing was carried out using PBMCs or T cells enriched from blood (not recorded which). This receptor was identified in a woman younger than 45 who had been exposed to COVID-19. The chain recombines TRBV6-5 with TRBJ2-4; TRBD1 aligns across 7 bases. The CDR3 here is CASRLTTGFSNIQYF. The CDR3 coding sequence is TGTGCCAGCAGGCTTACGACAGGGTTCTCAAACATTCAGTACTTC.